This T cell receptor (beta chain) was identified during a study of OX40 agonist ivuxolimab in advanced cancers. Study at large: An anti-OX40 (CD134) antibody with agonistic activity, ivuxolimab, was administered to patients.

Study-wide results and caveats: Circulating CD4+ and CD8+ T cells showed clonal expansion by week 6 at 0.1 to 3.0 mg/kg.

J was trimmed by 2 bases and V by 6 bases; bases with no gene match: 4. The germline V gene has CDR1 SNHLY and CDR2 FYNNEI. CDR3 length equals 16 residues. This clone was found once. Its antigen is not identified. Sequenced by immunoSEQ multiplex PCR; TCRdb stores in-frame clones only, minus some. The sample consists of more than 9,500 clones, about 81% of them appearing once. The source was CD4+ or CD8+ T cells sorted from blood, collected in a trial of the OX40 agonist ivuxolimab. This chain uses TRBV2 with TRBJ2-3; 14 bases are a match to TRBD2. This receptor was taken from an adult with an advanced solid tumor such as melanoma, head and neck, liver or kidney cancer. CDR3 in amino acids: CASRGLAGDYTDTQYF. CDR3 bases: TGTGCCAGCAGGGGACTAGCGGGAGATTACACAGATACGCAGTATTTT.